This entry describes one TCR beta chain. The record originates from a study of blood T cell repertoires in COVID-19. The repertoire was sequenced with immunoSEQ multiplex PCR; TCRdb's copy has only in-frame clones and lacks some. Counted here are a few hundred thousand clones, approximately 89% occurring once; the ten biggest clones make up roughly 8.9%. The study drew participants aged about 18 to 89 years from some 25 US areas. Specimen: PBMCs or T cells enriched from blood (not recorded which). This receptor was obtained from a woman aged 40-49 years who had recovered from COVID-19.

CDR3 coding DNA: TGTGCCAGTTTCGGGGCGGGGTATAGCAATCAGCCCCAGCATTTT. Translated, it gives CASFGAGYSNQPQHF. The chain carries TRBV28 and TRBJ1-5; tentatively, D is TRBD1 (5 bases). The CDR3 covers 15 residues. V lost 9 bases and J 0 bases, leaving 15 bases between the germline ends. Germline CDR1 MDHEN, CDR2 SYDVKM.